This T cell receptor (beta chain) is from a study of radiation and T cells in renal cell carcinoma. Study-wide results and caveats: No pretreatment tumor biopsies were available for baseline clonotypes. Top tumor clonotypes rose in blood 2 weeks post-radiation, then contracted.

CDR1 is KGHSY, CDR2 FQNENV, per germline. This CDR3 comprises 16 residues. V lost 3 bases and J lost 5, with 20 bases in between. Sequenced by immunoSEQ multiplex PCR; TCRdb stores in-frame clones only, minus some. Of 130,000 or so clones detected, approximately 87% appear once; the ten largest clones hold around 25%. The table lists this clone with a count of one. The antigen is not known. The sample's time point: baseline pretreatment blood. Described treatment: 15 Gy SBRT to primary tumor, nephrectomy 4 weeks later. Clear cell pathology was present in this patient's renal cell carcinoma. The clonotype originates from a woman aged 50 to 65 with renal cell carcinoma. The chain joins TRBV16 to TRBJ2-7, with D perhaps TRBD1 (5 bases). The source material was blood, sampled from a patient whose treatment included radiotherapy and nephrectomy. CDR3 loop: CASSHLKADQGHEQYF. CDR3 bases: TGTGCCAGCAGCCATCTCAAGGCAGATCAGGGCCACGAGCAGTACTTC.